One sample yielded the 29 T cell receptor beta chains listed below, sequenced in a study of T cell responses to AZD1222 COVID-19 vaccine (dated by TCRdb to the early 2020s). Reading the label with the study, this specimen's time point is: about 28 days (+/-7) after the second vaccine dose. The receptor library was made with the immunoSEQ multiplex PCR assay. The table comes from immuneACCESS by way of TCRdb, which keeps in-frame sequences with V and J called. Part of the clones is missing from these tables; in studies checked, under half for an unresolved V gene and the rest for unknown reasons. Recorded for this sample are about 120,000 clones; around 90% of them occurred a single time. Under 3% of the sample belongs to the ten largest clones. Sequenced material: peripheral blood, taken 28 days after the second AZD1222 dose. The receptors originated from an adult who received the AZD1222 COVID-19 vaccine.

The chain recombines TRBV30 with TRBJ1-1; D possibly corresponds to TRBD1 (5 bases). Looked up from germline, CDR1 is GTSNPN and CDR2 is SVGIG (reference sequence). Trimming removed 2 bases from V and 1 base from J, with 14 bases in between. This CDR3 contains 15 residues. The DNA of the CDR3 is TGTGCCTGGAGTTCATGGGGGGAGGGGAACACTGAAGCTTTCTTT. Protein: CAWSSWGEGNTEAFF.

V usage is TRBV6-1 and J usage is TRBJ1-3; perhaps TRBD1 as D (6 bases). The germline gives CDR1 MNHNS, CDR2 SASEGT. The CDR3 contains 15 residues. V lost 0 bases and J lost 4, with 10 bases in between. The CDR3: CASSEAWGLGNTIYF. The DNA for the CDR3 is TGTGCCAGCAGTGAAGCGTGGGGGCTAGGAAACACCATATATTTT.

This clone is medium-sized in the sample. The chain links TRBV6-5 to TRBJ1-5, with D possibly TRBD1 on 5 matching bases. V was clipped by 7 bases and J by 7 bases, with 17 bases between them. This CDR3 has 14 residues. CDR1 is MNHEY and CDR2 is SVGAGI in the germline V gene. Written as DNA, the CDR3 is TGTGCCAGCACGGCAGGGATGGAGAAACAGCCCCAGCATTTT. Amino acid sequence: CASTAGMEKQPQHF.

J is TRBJ2-5 and V is TRBV5-4, with D possibly matching TRBD1 (5 bases). Germline V gives CDR1 SGHNT, CDR2 YYREEE (reference sequence). CDR3 length: 14 residues. Between the trimmed V and J ends, which lost 2 bases and 1 base, there was a span of 9 bases. Here the CDR3 reads CASSFQGVQETQYF. The CDR3 nucleotides are TGTGCCAGCAGCTTTCAGGGCGTCCAAGAGACCCAGTACTTC.

The gene calls are TRBV4-1 and TRBJ1-2; TRBD1 matches at 7 bases. The CDR3 has 16 residues. Losses at the gene ends were 4 bases for V and 3 bases for J; bases not matched to a gene: 11. Germline V gene data show CDR1 as MGHRA and CDR2 as YSYEKL. As DNA, the CDR3 is TGCGCCAGCAGCCCAACCCCCGGGACAGTAGACTATGGCTACACCTTC. Protein product: CASSPTPGTVDYGYTF.

The chain combines TRBV6-5 with TRBJ1-5; D is possibly TRBD1 (5 bases). The germline V gene has CDR1 MNHEY and CDR2 SVGAGI. This CDR3 has 15 amino acids. The ends were cut back, 8 bases at V and 0 bases at J, with 14 bases in the middle. In nucleotides, the CDR3 is TGTGCCAGCGCCTGGACACCCTATAGCAATCAGCCCCAGCATTTT. Protein: CASAWTPYSNQPQHF.

This clone has a single count. The chain has TRBV3-1 (or the pseudogene TRBV3-2) and TRBJ2-1, with 8 positions matching TRBD1. V lost 6 bases and J lost 5; bases outside the gene matches: 6. Looked up from germline, CDR1 is LGHDT and CDR2 is YNNKEL (reference sequence). This CDR3 spans 14 amino acids. The CDR3 DNA sequence: TGTGCCAGCAGTTCGGCAGGGGGCAACAATGAGCAGTTCTTC. It translates to CASSSAGGNNEQFF.

The V and J genes are TRBV7-2 and TRBJ2-3; D is perhaps TRBD2 (6 bases). The germline CDR1 and CDR2 sequences are SGHTA and FQGNSA. Trimming took off 6 bases at V and 4 bases at J, with 14 bases between the two ends. CDR3 length equals 14 residues. CDR3 loop: CASRRAGGADTQYF. The CDR3 bases are TGTGCCAGCAGGAGGGCCGGGGGTGCAGATACGCAGTATTTT.

CDR3 amino acids: CASSLAGDYEQYF. Here the CDR3 DNA reads TGTGCCAGCTCCCTTGCGGGGGACTACGAGCAGTACTTC. The chain uses TRBV9 and TRBJ2-7; 7 nucleotides align to TRBD2. V shed 7 bases, J shed 3 bases, and the junction held 7 bases outside the gene matches. Germline V gene lookup returns CDR1 SGDLS and CDR2 YYNGEE. The CDR3 is 13 residues long.

CDR3 region: CASKASNQPQHF. The CDR3 nucleotides read TGTGCCAGCAAGGCTAGCAATCAGCCCCAGCATTTT. The J gene is TRBJ1-5, the V gene TRBV12-3 or TRBV12-4; D is uncertain. The CDR3 sequence is 12 residues long. V gave up 7 bases and J gave up 0 bases, with 4 bases separating them.

The chain links TRBV6-5 to TRBJ2-2; D perhaps matches TRBD2 (6 bases). The CDR3 is 12 amino acids. V was trimmed by 6 bases and J by 6 bases, leaving 8 bases between them. Germline values: CDR1 MNHEY, CDR2 SVGAGI. The CDR3 is CASRGEAGELFF. CDR3 DNA: TGTGCCAGCAGGGGGGAGGCCGGGGAGCTGTTTTTT.

The chain uses TRBV5-4 and TRBJ2-3, with TRBD2 identical over 12 bases. The CDR3 consists of 18 residues. With 0 bases clipped from V and 0 bases from J, the junction kept 5 bases outside the gene matches. Germline V lookup: CDR1 SGHNT, CDR2 YYREEE (reference sequence). This CDR3 reads CASSLVASGGASTDTQYF. CDR3 coding DNA: TGTGCCAGCAGCTTGGTGGCTAGCGGGGGGGCTAGCACAGATACGCAGTATTTT.

A word on this clone: No DNA is shown, since the ends of the CDR3 on it are uncertain; the CDR3 is the one TCRdb lists. The rearrangement joins TRBV14 to TRBJ2-5; TRBD1, the table's D call, lacks a check against the DNA. The length of the CDR3 is 15 amino acids, counting both ends. From germline, CDR1 is SGHDN and CDR2 FVKESK. The CDR3: CASSPLRARGETQYF.

This clone was found once. The rearrangement links TRBV7-6 to TRBJ1-3; TRBD1 matches 8 bases. Trimming cost V 4 bases and J 0 bases; bases outside gene matches: 8. Germline CDR1 SGHVS, CDR2 FNYEAQ. The CDR3 length is 17 residues. CDR3 sequence: CASSSPWTGRSGNTIYF. The CDR3 DNA reads TGTGCCAGCAGCTCGCCCTGGACAGGGCGCTCTGGAAACACCATATATTTT. The complete variable domain, with remaining parts taken from reference TRBV7-6 and TRBJ1-3, reads GAGVSQSPRYKVTKRGQDVALRCDPISGHVSLYWYRQALGQGPEFLTYFNYEAQQDKSGLPNDRFSAERPEGSISTLTIQRTEQRDSAMYRCASSSPWTGRSGNTIYFGEGSWLTVV.

The chain carries TRBV7-9 and TRBJ1-1; 8 bases are a match to TRBD1. CDR1 is SEHNR, CDR2 FQNEAQ, per germline (reference sequence). After removal of 4 bases from V and 8 bases from J, the junction contained 3 bases not matched to a gene. The CDR3 consists of 12 residues. The CDR3 DNA reads TGTGCCAGCAGCTCCAGGGGGCGGGAAGCTTTCTTT. This gives the protein CASSSRGREAFF.

V and J are TRBV3-1 (or the pseudogene TRBV3-2) and TRBJ1-2, with no clear D. V gave up 2 bases and J gave up 6 bases, with 10 bases separating them. The CDR3 has 13 residues. Germline V gene sequence: CDR1 LGHDT, CDR2 YNNKEL (reference sequence). CDR3 coding DNA: TGTGCCAGCAGCCAAAGCGCCCTCAATGGCTACACCTTC. Protein product: CASSQSALNGYTF.

This chain joins TRBV7-9 and TRBJ2-5; 10 bases fit TRBD1. The V and J ends lost 6 bases and 3 bases, in that order; junction bases with no gene match: 4. This CDR3 has 14 residues. In germline, CDR1 is SEHNR, CDR2 FQNEAQ (reference sequence). The CDR3 region is CASRKGQGKETQYF. Here the CDR3 DNA reads TGTGCCAGCAGAAAGGGACAGGGGAAAGAGACCCAGTACTTC.

V gene TRBV5-6 combines with J gene TRBJ1-3; the D gene is possibly TRBD1 (5 bases). The CDR3 runs to 17 residues. CDR1 is SGHDT and CDR2 is YYEEEE in the germline V gene. V was trimmed by 2 bases and J by 0 bases, leaving 15 bases between them. The CDR3 region is CASSLLGAIDSGNTIYF. CDR3 DNA sequence: TGTGCCAGCAGCTTATTAGGGGCGATCGACTCTGGAAACACCATATATTTT.

The rearrangement uses TRBV18 and TRBJ1-6; no definite D call. The V gene's germline CDR1 is KGHSH and CDR2 LQKENI. This CDR3 region has 15 residues. V was pared by 1 base and J by 8 bases, with 12 bases between. The CDR3 nucleotides are TGTGCCAGCTCACCACGGGCAGGAGGGCATTCACCCCTCCACTTT. Translation gives CASSPRAGGHSPLHF.

This chain connects TRBV5-4 to TRBJ1-6; 8 nucleotides align to TRBD1. The CDR3 is made up of 17 amino acids. The germline V gene has CDR1 SGHNT and CDR2 YYREEE (reference sequence). The junction had 12 bases not matched to a gene; V was cut back by 4 bases and J by 6 bases. CDR3 amino acids: CASSPDRVGAPNSPLHF. As DNA, the CDR3 is TGTGCCAGCAGCCCGGACAGGGTCGGTGCCCCTAATTCACCCCTCCACTTT.

The chain uses TRBV5-4 and TRBJ1-4; no clear D gene. With 0 bases removed from V and 12 bases from J, the gap between germline ends came to 15 bases. Germline V gene data show CDR1 as SGHNT and CDR2 as YYREEE (reference sequence). The CDR3 length is 14 residues. The CDR3 is CASSLDGGGWELFF. CDR3 in DNA: TGTGCCAGCAGCTTGGACGGAGGAGGGTGGGAACTGTTTTTT.

The rearrangement links TRBV5-5 to TRBJ1-6; D is possibly TRBD1 (5 bases). The CDR3 covers 16 residues. Trimming removed 3 bases at V and 7 bases at J, with 17 bases between. Germline values: CDR1 SGHKS, CDR2 YYEKEE (reference sequence). Here the CDR3 reads CASSWGVDVANSPLHF. CDR3 in DNA: TGTGCCAGCAGCTGGGGGGTGGACGTTGCAAATTCACCCCTCCACTTT. The complete variable domain, with remaining parts taken from reference TRBV5-5 and TRBJ1-6, reads DAGVTQSPTHLIKTRGQQVTLRCSPISGHKSVSWYQQVLGQGPQFIFQYYEKEERGRGNFPDRFSARQFPNYSSELNVNALLLGDSALYLCASSWGVDVANSPLHFGNGTRLTVT.

This chain links TRBV28 with TRBJ1-5; TRBD1 is a possible D gene (5 bases). Trimming took off 6 bases at V and 5 bases at J, with 11 bases between the two ends. CDR3 length: 13 residues. Germline CDR1 is MDHEN and CDR2 is SYDVKM. The CDR3, as DNA: TGTGCCAGCAGGGGACCAGAGGATCAGCCCCAGCATTTT. It encodes CASRGPEDQPQHF.

This chain connects TRBV5-4 to TRBJ2-5; 12 nucleotides align to TRBD2. In germline, CDR1 is SGHNT, CDR2 YYREEE (reference sequence). V dropped 4 bases and J dropped 0; count of bases not matched to a gene: 7. The CDR3 spans 17 residues. The DNA for the CDR3 is TGTGCCAGCAGCCCACTAGCGGGGGGCACGTACCAAGAGACCCAGTACTTC. Its protein product is CASSPLAGGTYQETQYF. Full variable domain (remainder filled in from reference TRBV5-4 and TRBJ2-5): ETGVTQSPTHLIKTRGQQVTLRCSSQSGHNTVSWYQQALGQGPQFIFQYYREEENGRGNFPPRFSGLQFPNYSSELNVNALELDDSALYLCASSPLAGGTYQETQYFGPGTRLLVL.

The chain is built from TRBV6-5 and TRBJ1-1; D is uncertain. The CDR3 totals 15 residues. V was clipped by 2 bases and J by 0 bases, with 10 bases between them. Germline V gives CDR1 MNHEY, CDR2 SVGAGI. The CDR3 protein is CASSYQAGLNTEAFF. CDR3 nucleotides: TGTGCCAGCAGTTACCAGGCAGGATTGAACACTGAAGCTTTCTTT.

The rearrangement joins TRBV4-3 to TRBJ2-7; tentative D call: TRBD2 (6 bases). The germline CDR1 and CDR2 sequences are LGHNA and YSLEER. There are 14 residues in the CDR3. V lost 0 bases to trimming and J lost 4 bases, with 10 bases between them. The CDR3 nucleotides read TGCGCCAGCAGCCAAGAACTTGGGGGGTACGAGCAGTACTTC. Translation: CASSQELGGYEQYF.

The V call is TRBV6-5, the J call TRBJ1-2; 7 positions agree with TRBD1. CDR3 length: 13 amino acids. V shed 4 bases, J shed 4 bases, and the junction held 3 bases outside the gene matches. Germline V CDR1 and CDR2: MNHEY, SVGAGI. CDR3 in DNA: TGTGCCAGCAGTTCGACAGGGCGCTATGGCTACACCTTC. It is translated as CASSSTGRYGYTF.

This rearrangement joins TRBV5-4 to TRBJ2-3; D perhaps matches TRBD2 (7 bases). The germline CDR1 and CDR2 sequences are SGHNT and YYREEE (reference sequence). The CDR3 spans 16 residues. Trimming removed 1 base at V and 5 bases at J, with 17 bases between. The CDR3, as DNA: TGTGCCAGCAGCTTGCGACGGGGGGCTCTACGAGATACGCAGTATTTT. As protein: CASSLRRGALRDTQYF.

The genes are TRBV10-3 and TRBJ2-3; D not resolved. Germline assignment: CDR1 ENHRY and CDR2 SYGVKD. V lost 6 bases, J lost 1 base, and 17 bases lay in between. This CDR3 has 16 residues. The CDR3, as DNA: TGTGCCATCAGCTCGGACCGACTTGGGGGCACAGATACGCAGTATTTT. This gives the protein CAISSDRLGGTDTQYF.